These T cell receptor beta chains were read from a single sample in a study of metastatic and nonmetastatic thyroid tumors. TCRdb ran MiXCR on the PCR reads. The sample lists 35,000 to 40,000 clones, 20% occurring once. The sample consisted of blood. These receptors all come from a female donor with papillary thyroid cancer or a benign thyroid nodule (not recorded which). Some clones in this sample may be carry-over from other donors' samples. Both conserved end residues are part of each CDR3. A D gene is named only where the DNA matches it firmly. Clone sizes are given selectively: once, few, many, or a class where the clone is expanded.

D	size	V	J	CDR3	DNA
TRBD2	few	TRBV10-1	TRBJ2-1	CATSPGTRFFNEQFF	TGCGCCACTTCCCCGGGGACTAGGTTCTTCAATGAGCAGTTCTTC
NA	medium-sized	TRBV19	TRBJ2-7	CASSPAPSTYEQYF	TGTGCCAGTAGTCCAGCGCCCTCCACCTACGAGCAGTACTTC
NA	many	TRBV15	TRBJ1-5	CATSETGGGAQHF	TGTGCCACCAGCGAGACTGGAGGGGGAGCCCAGCATTTT
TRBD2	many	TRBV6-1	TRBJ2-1	CASSEGVAGVGNEQFF	TGTGCCAGCAGTGAAGGTGTAGCGGGAGTCGGCAATGAGCAGTTCTTC
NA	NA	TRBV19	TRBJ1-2	CASSSGSYTF	TGTGCCAGTAGTTCAGGGTCCTACACCTTC
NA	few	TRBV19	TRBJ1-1	CASSIYGWITEAFF	TGTGCCAGTAGTATATATGGATGGATAACTGAAGCTTTCTTT
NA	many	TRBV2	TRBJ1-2	CASSGSREGYGYTF	TGTGCCAGCAGTGGGAGCCGGGAGGGCTATGGCTACACCTTC
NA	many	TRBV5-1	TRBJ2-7	CASSRSLGYEQYF	TGCGCCAGCTCTCGGAGCCTTGGCTACGAGCAGTACTTC
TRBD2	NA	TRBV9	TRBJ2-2	CASSGAGAGTGELFF	TGTGCCAGCAGCGGAGCGGGAGCGGGCACCGGGGAGCTGTTTTTT
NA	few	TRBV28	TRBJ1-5	CASSLQGFVNQPQHF	TGTGCCAGTAGCTTACAGGGCTTCGTCAATCAGCCCCAGCATTTT
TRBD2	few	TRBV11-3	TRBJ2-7	CASSSHLAGAAYEQYF	TGTGCCAGCAGCTCCCATTTAGCGGGAGCGGCCTACGAGCAGTACTTC
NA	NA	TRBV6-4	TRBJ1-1	CATPINVTEAFF	TGTGCCACCCCAATTAATGTAACTGAAGCTTTCTTT
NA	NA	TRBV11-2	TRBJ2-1	CASSRGVVNWGNEQFF	TGTGCCAGCAGCAGAGGGGTAGTGAATTGGGGCAATGAGCAGTTCTTC
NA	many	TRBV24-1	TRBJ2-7	CATSDFNEPYEQYF	TGTGCCACCAGTGATTTCAACGAACCCTACGAGCAGTACTTC
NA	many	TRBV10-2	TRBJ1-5	CASSGGAGSNQPQHF	TGCGCCAGCAGTGGGGGGGCGGGTAGCAATCAGCCCCAGCATTTT
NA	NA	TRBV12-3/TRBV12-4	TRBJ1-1	CASSPPGQGYTEAFF	TGTGCCAGCAGCCCTCCGGGCCAGGGGTACACTGAAGCTTTCTTT